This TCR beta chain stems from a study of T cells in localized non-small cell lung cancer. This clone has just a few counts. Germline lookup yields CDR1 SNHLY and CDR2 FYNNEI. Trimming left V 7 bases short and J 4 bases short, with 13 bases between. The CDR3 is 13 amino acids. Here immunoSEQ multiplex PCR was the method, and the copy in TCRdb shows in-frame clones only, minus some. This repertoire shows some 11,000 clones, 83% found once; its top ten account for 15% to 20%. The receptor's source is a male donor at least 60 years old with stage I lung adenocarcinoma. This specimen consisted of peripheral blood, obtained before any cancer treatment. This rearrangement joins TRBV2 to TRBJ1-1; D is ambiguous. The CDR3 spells CASNAGWVTEAFF. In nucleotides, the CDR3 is TGTGCCAGCAACGCAGGTTGGGTCACTGAAGCTTTCTTT.